Listed below are T cell receptor beta chains from one sample, sequenced in a study of T cell responses to AZD1222 COVID-19 vaccine. This table comes from immunoSEQ multiplex PCR, and its TCRdb copy is limited to in-frame clones, with some not included. The table includes 150,000 to 200,000 clones, 92% detected once. This sample comprised peripheral blood, obtained on day 0 of AZD1222 vaccination. The receptors come from an adult in good health. The CDR3 runs from the conserved cysteine through the conserved F or W. The order of the fields is clone size, D gene, V gene, J gene, CDR3 protein, CDR3 DNA. The D gene is left open where the match is weak. Clone size is not always given. Where it is, it says once, few, many or a class for expanded clones.

clone_size: few
d_call: .
v_call: TRBV12-3/TRBV12-4
j_call: TRBJ1-6
cdr3_aa: CASSESMRSPLHF
cdr3_nt: TGTGCCAGCAGTGAATCGATGCGGTCACCCCTCCACTTT

clone_size: .
d_call: .
v_call: TRBV12-3/TRBV12-4
j_call: TRBJ2-1
cdr3_aa: CASSRGVGNEQFF
cdr3_nt: TGTGCCAGCAGCCGCGGGGTGGGGAATGAGCAGTTCTTC

clone_size: .
d_call: .
v_call: TRBV5-1
j_call: TRBJ2-5
cdr3_aa: CASSLAASQETQYF
cdr3_nt: TGCGCCAGCAGCTTGGCGGCCAGCCAAGAGACCCAGTACTTC

clone_size: few
d_call: TRBD1
v_call: TRBV5-8
j_call: TRBJ1-2
cdr3_aa: CASSLAGTGKGYTF
cdr3_nt: TGTGCCAGCAGCTTGGCCGGGACAGGGAAAGGCTACACCTTC

clone_size: .
d_call: TRBD1
v_call: TRBV2
j_call: TRBJ2-1
cdr3_aa: CASSVGQGYNEQFF
cdr3_nt: TGTGCCAGCAGCGTCGGACAGGGCTACAATGAGCAGTTCTTC

clone_size: .
d_call: TRBD1
v_call: TRBV30
j_call: TRBJ1-2
cdr3_aa: CAWSLGPGGGYTF
cdr3_nt: TGTGCCTGGAGTCTAGGACCAGGGGGTGGCTACACCTTC

clone_size: .
d_call: TRBD2
v_call: TRBV20-1
j_call: TRBJ2-1
cdr3_aa: CSASLLAGGWSSYNEQFF
cdr3_nt: TGCAGTGCTAGTCTACTAGCGGGGGGCTGGAGCTCCTACAATGAGCAGTTCTTC

clone_size: .
d_call: TRBD2
v_call: TRBV19
j_call: TRBJ2-7
cdr3_aa: CASSIGLAGVYEQYF
cdr3_nt: TGTGCCAGTAGTATAGGACTAGCGGGAGTCTACGAGCAGTACTTC

clone_size: .
d_call: TRBD1
v_call: TRBV7-2
j_call: TRBJ1-6
cdr3_aa: CASSFRDRGFTSYNSPLHF
cdr3_nt: TGTGCCAGCAGCTTCCGGGACAGGGGGTTCACTTCCTATAATTCACCCCTCCACTTT

clone_size: .
d_call: .
v_call: TRBV4-1
j_call: TRBJ1-3
cdr3_aa: CASSQPLAGNTIYF
cdr3_nt: TGCGCCAGCAGCCAGCCCCTGGCTGGAAACACCATATATTTT

clone_size: .
d_call: .
v_call: TRBV19
j_call: TRBJ1-5
cdr3_aa: CASRSLNQPQHF
cdr3_nt: TGTGCCAGTAGGAGTCTTAATCAGCCCCAGCATTTT

clone_size: once
d_call: .
v_call: TRBV28
j_call: TRBJ1-6
cdr3_aa: CASSLKSSPLHF
cdr3_nt: TGTGCCAGCAGTTTAAAAAGTTCACCCCTCCACTTT

clone_size: .
d_call: TRBD1
v_call: TRBV6-1
j_call: TRBJ1-1
cdr3_aa: CASSERRQGVNTEAFF
cdr3_nt: TGTGCCAGCAGTGAACGGCGTCAGGGGGTGAACACTGAAGCTTTCTTT

clone_size: .
d_call: .
v_call: TRBV24-1
j_call: TRBJ1-2
cdr3_aa: CATSDPDGPYYGYTF
cdr3_nt: TGTGCCACCAGTGATCCTGACGGACCCTACTATGGCTACACCTTC

clone_size: .
d_call: .
v_call: TRBV9
j_call: TRBJ2-1
cdr3_aa: CASSVAGGQWNEQFF
cdr3_nt: TGTGCCAGCAGCGTAGCTGGCGGTCAATGGAATGAGCAGTTCTTC

clone_size: .
d_call: TRBD1
v_call: TRBV11-2
j_call: TRBJ2-7
cdr3_aa: CATTSDRGWNEQYF
cdr3_nt: TGTGCCACCACCTCGGACAGGGGTTGGAACGAGCAGTACTTC

clone_size: .
d_call: .
v_call: TRBV28
j_call: TRBJ2-1
cdr3_aa: CASSLRGPYNEQFF
cdr3_nt: TGTGCCAGCAGTTTACGGGGGCCCTACAATGAGCAGTTCTTC

clone_size: .
d_call: .
v_call: TRBV4-2
j_call: TRBJ1-5
cdr3_aa: CASSQNPGGDNQPQHF
cdr3_nt: TGTGCCAGCAGCCAAAACCCCGGGGGGGACAATCAGCCCCAGCATTTT

clone_size: .
d_call: TRBD2
v_call: TRBV4-3
j_call: TRBJ2-3
cdr3_aa: CASSPARGLGTDTQYF
cdr3_nt: TGCGCCAGCAGCCCGGCGAGGGGACTAGGCACAGATACGCAGTATTTT

clone_size: .
d_call: TRBD2
v_call: TRBV7-9
j_call: TRBJ2-1
cdr3_aa: CASSRGGGSVLSSYNEQFF
cdr3_nt: TGTGCCAGCAGCCGGGGGGGTGGTAGCGTTTTGAGCTCCTACAATGAGCAGTTCTTC

clone_size: .
d_call: .
v_call: TRBV27
j_call: TRBJ1-4
cdr3_aa: CASSFGGQGNEKLFF
cdr3_nt: TGTGCCAGCAGTTTCGGGGGTCAGGGTAATGAAAAACTGTTTTTT

clone_size: .
d_call: .
v_call: TRBV28
j_call: TRBJ1-2
cdr3_aa: CAIPSRGVGSQGYTF
cdr3_nt: TGTGCCATCCCCTCCAGGGGCGTGGGGTCCCAGGGCTACACCTTC

clone_size: many
d_call: TRBD2
v_call: TRBV18
j_call: TRBJ2-1
cdr3_aa: CASSPPSAGGGNEQFF
cdr3_nt: TGTGCCAGCTCACCACCGTCGGCGGGAGGTGGCAATGAGCAGTTCTTC

clone_size: few
d_call: .
v_call: TRBV6-5
j_call: TRBJ1-2
cdr3_aa: CASSSTETGIGGYTF
cdr3_nt: TGTGCCAGCAGTTCTACCGAGACGGGGATCGGGGGCTACACCTTC

clone_size: .
d_call: .
v_call: TRBV7-9
j_call: TRBJ1-1
cdr3_aa: CASSLVVRGTRNTEAFF
cdr3_nt: TGTGCCAGCAGCTTAGTTGTTAGGGGGACCCGGAACACTGAAGCTTTCTTT

clone_size: .
d_call: .
v_call: TRBV30
j_call: TRBJ2-6
cdr3_aa: CAWSRHGGQGRVGGANVLTF
cdr3_nt: TGTGCCTGGAGTCGACACGGGGGGCAGGGACGGGTAGGAGGGGCCAACGTCCTGACTTTC

clone_size: .
d_call: .
v_call: TRBV19
j_call: TRBJ1-2
cdr3_aa: CASSMWGANYGYTF
cdr3_nt: TGTGCCAGTAGTATGTGGGGGGCCAACTATGGCTACACCTTC

clone_size: .
d_call: TRBD1
v_call: TRBV29-1
j_call: TRBJ1-2
cdr3_aa: CSVATGEGYGYTF
cdr3_nt: TGCAGCGTAGCTACAGGGGAGGGCTATGGCTACACCTTC

clone_size: .
d_call: .
v_call: TRBV2
j_call: TRBJ2-1
cdr3_aa: CASSVQNEQFF
cdr3_nt: TGTGCCAGCAGTGTACAGAATGAGCAGTTCTTC

clone_size: .
d_call: .
v_call: TRBV30
j_call: TRBJ1-2
cdr3_aa: CAWSVYIPGANYGYTF
cdr3_nt: TGTGCCTGGAGTGTATATATCCCAGGGGCAAACTATGGCTACACCTTC

clone_size: few
d_call: .
v_call: TRBV5-4
j_call: TRBJ1-6
cdr3_aa: CASSLEAGQSSPLHF
cdr3_nt: TGTGCCAGCAGCTTGGAAGCAGGGCAGAGTTCACCCCTCCACTTT

clone_size: .
d_call: TRBD1
v_call: TRBV3-1/TRBV3-2
j_call: TRBJ2-7
cdr3_aa: CASSYPTGSAYEQYF
cdr3_nt: TGTGCCAGCAGCTACCCGACAGGGAGTGCCTACGAGCAGTACTTC

clone_size: .
d_call: TRBD1
v_call: TRBV6-5
j_call: TRBJ2-2
cdr3_aa: CASSYSPGQGPGELFF
cdr3_nt: TGTGCCAGCAGTTATTCCCCGGGACAGGGCCCCGGGGAGCTGTTTTTT

clone_size: .
d_call: .
v_call: TRBV28
j_call: TRBJ1-2
cdr3_aa: CASSFTTYGYTF
cdr3_nt: TGTGCCAGCAGTTTCACCACTTATGGCTACACCTTC

clone_size: .
d_call: .
v_call: TRBV4-1
j_call: TRBJ2-3
cdr3_aa: CASSHLGAFYGTDTQYF
cdr3_nt: TGCGCCAGCAGCCACCTAGGAGCCTTCTACGGCACAGATACGCAGTATTTT